The clone carrying this T cell receptor (beta chain) came up many times. CDR1 is MNHNS and CDR2 is SASEGT in the germline V gene. The CDR3 extends over 12 amino acids. Trimming cost V 6 bases and J 5 bases, with 11 bases left between them. The data belong to a study of Graves' ophthalmopathy and Graves' hyperthyroidism. On the study more broadly: Sampling took place at initial diagnosis, with peripheral blood obtained before any treatment.

Amplification targeted the TCR beta CDR3 regions, with RNA transcripts as the source material. Scientists carried out first-round RT-PCR using HTBI primers and then a second-round multiplex PCR. Via MiXCR, TCRdb re-called the multiplex PCR reads, giving one row per CDR3 protein. The data contain a few hundred thousand distinct CDR3 sequences, about a sixth of them singletons. The sample comprised peripheral blood. The gene calls are TRBV6-1 and TRBJ2-7, with a weak D call TRBD1 (5 bases). This TCR derives from an adult woman with stable Graves' hyperthyroidism. The DNA of the CDR3 is TGTGCCAGCAGCGACCAGGGTCACGAGCAGTACTTC. It is translated as CASSDQGHEQYF.